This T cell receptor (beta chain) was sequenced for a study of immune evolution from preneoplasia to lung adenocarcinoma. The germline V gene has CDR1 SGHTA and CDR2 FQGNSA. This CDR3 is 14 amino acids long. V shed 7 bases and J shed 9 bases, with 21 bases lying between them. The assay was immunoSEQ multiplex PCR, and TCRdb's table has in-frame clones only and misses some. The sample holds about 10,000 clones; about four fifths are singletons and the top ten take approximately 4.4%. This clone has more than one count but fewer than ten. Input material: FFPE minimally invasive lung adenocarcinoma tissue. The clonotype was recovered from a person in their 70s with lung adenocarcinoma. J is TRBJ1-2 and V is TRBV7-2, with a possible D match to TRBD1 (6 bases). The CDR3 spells CASTRPGHEYSYTF. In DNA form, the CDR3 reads TGTGCCAGCACCCGACCGGGACACGAATACAGCTACACCTTC.